One and the same sample provided the 20 T cell receptor beta chains below, sequenced in a study of cytomegalovirus exposure and HLA in healthy donors. PCR was performed using 60 Vbeta and 13 Jbeta primers. Sequenced by immunoSEQ multiplex PCR; TCRdb stores in-frame clones only, minus some. There are some 150,000 clones in the sample; around four fifths occur only once, and under 2% lies in the top ten. Sequenced input: PBMCs. These receptors came from a woman aged 18 to 35 in good health and CMV-seronegative.

The chain employs TRBV2 and TRBJ2-2; tentatively, D is TRBD1 (6 bases). This CDR3 comprises 14 residues. Germline V CDR1 and CDR2: SNHLY, FYNNEI. V lost 5 bases and J lost 5, with 12 bases in between. CDR3 region: CASSRTVRTGELFF. CDR3 DNA: TGTGCCAGCAGTCGGACAGTAAGGACCGGGGAGCTGTTTTTT.

The V gene is TRBV7-3, the J gene TRBJ1-1, with TRBD1 as a possible D gene (6 bases). V lost 4 bases, J lost 4 bases, and 10 bases lay in between. The CDR3 is made up of 13 amino acids. Per germline, CDR1 SGHTA and CDR2 FQGTGA. The CDR3 nucleotides read TGTGCCAGCAGCTCGGGGGGCAGCACTGAAGCTTTCTTT. It translates to CASSSGGSTEAFF.

CDR3 DNA sequence: TGTGCCAGCAGTTCAAAGGGGCGGGGGGTGGAGACCCAGTACTTC. Its protein product is CASSSKGRGVETQYF. This chain connects TRBV7-8 to TRBJ2-5, with 8 nucleotides matching TRBD2. CDR1 is SGHVS and CDR2 is FQNEAQ in the germline V gene. The CDR3 spans 15 residues. Trimming cost V 6 bases and J 5 bases; bases outside gene matches: 11.

This clone was counted once. The chain joins TRBV6-6 to TRBJ1-2; D is undetermined. The V gene lost 4 bases and the J gene lost 6 bases, with 15 bases spanning the gap. The CDR3 runs to 14 residues. From germline, CDR1 is MNHNY and CDR2 SVGAGI (reference sequence). The CDR3 loop is CASSSRRWADGYTF. CDR3 DNA sequence: TGTGCCAGCAGTTCGAGGAGGTGGGCAGATGGCTACACCTTC.

V usage is TRBV5-1 and J usage is TRBJ2-5; possibly TRBD1 for D (5 bases). This CDR3 has 14 residues. V was cut by 6 bases and J by 2 bases, with 14 bases left in between. Looked up from germline, CDR1 is SGHRS and CDR2 is YFSETQ. Written as DNA, the CDR3 is TGCGCCAGCACCACTGACAGCTTACAAGAGACCCAGTACTTC. Residues: CASTTDSLQETQYF.

Regarding this clone: The junction shows a germline mismatch at one end, possibly a read error. The rearrangement joins TRBV28 to TRBJ1-1; 7 bases match TRBD1. Germline V lookup: CDR1 MDHEN, CDR2 SYDVKM. This CDR3 has 11 amino acids. The CDR3 DNA follows: TGTGCCAGCAGTACCTCGGACAGGTGTCGGTTT. Translation: CASSTSDRCRF.

The V gene is TRBV11-3, the J gene TRBJ2-7; no clear D. Trimming pared 3 bases from V and 2 bases from J, leaving 14 bases between. The CDR3 spans 15 residues. Germline V CDR1 and CDR2: SGHNT, YENEEA. The CDR3 DNA follows: TGTGCCAGCAGCTTTAGGAGCCCCTCAGCCTACGAGCAGTACTTC. This sequence encodes CASSFRSPSAYEQYF.

The chain links TRBV7-9 to TRBJ1-1, with D maybe TRBD1 (6 bases). Looked up from germline, CDR1 is SEHNR and CDR2 is FQNEAQ (reference sequence). V was clipped by 3 bases and J by 3 bases, with 8 bases between them. The CDR3 loop spans 13 amino acids. The CDR3 reads CASSFGQHTEAFF. CDR3 DNA: TGTGCCAGCAGCTTCGGACAGCACACTGAAGCTTTCTTT. The variable domain in full, completed from reference TRBV7-9 and TRBJ1-1, reads DTGVSQNPRHKITKRGQNVTFRCDPISEHNRLYWYRQTLGQGPEFLTYFQNEAQLEKSRLLSDRFSAERPKGSFSTLEIQRTEQGDSAMYLCASSFGQHTEAFFGQGTRLTVV.

As DNA, the CDR3 is TGTGCCAGCAGCCCCCGTCCTAGGCAGGGGGCCTCCTACGAGCAGTACTTC. Protein sequence: CASSPRPRQGASYEQYF. The chain recombines TRBV7-9 with TRBJ2-7; TRBD1 aligns across 8 bases. The CDR3 length is 17 residues. With 5 bases clipped from V and 0 bases from J, the junction kept 12 bases outside the gene matches. Germline assignment: CDR1 SEHNR and CDR2 FQNEAQ (reference sequence). Full variable domain (outside the CDR3, taken from reference TRBV7-9 and TRBJ2-7): DTGVSQNPRHKITKRGQNVTFRCDPISEHNRLYWYRQTLGQGPEFLTYFQNEAQLEKSRLLSDRFSAERPKGSFSTLEIQRTEQGDSAMYLCASSPRPRQGASYEQYFGPGTRLTVT.

V and J are TRBV30 and TRBJ2-3; D perhaps matches TRBD2 (6 bases). Germline V gene lookup returns CDR1 GTSNPN and CDR2 SVGIG (reference sequence). This CDR3 is built from 12 residues. The DNA of the CDR3 is TGTGTCGTCGACCTAGCGCTAGATACGCAGTATTTT. It is translated as CVVDLALDTQYF. Full variable domain (rest looked up from reference TRBV30 and TRBJ2-3): SQTIHQWPATLVQPVGSPLSLECTVEGTSNPNLYWYRQAAGRGLQLLFYSVGIGQISSEVPQNLSASRPQDRQFILSSKKLLLSDSGFYLCVVDLALDTQYFGPGTRLTVL.

This sequence joins TRBV7-9 and TRBJ2-7; TRBD1 aligns across 9 bases. There are 15 residues in the CDR3. The J segment lost 5 bases and the V segment lost 5 bases, leaving 10 bases of the junction unmatched. The germline CDR1 and CDR2 sequences are SEHNR and FQNEAQ (reference sequence). The CDR3 is CASSTYRDRVNEQYF. CDR3 nucleotide sequence: TGTGCCAGCAGCACATACCGGGACAGGGTCAACGAGCAGTACTTC.

This clone was observed a few times. The chain carries TRBV7-8 and TRBJ1-1, with 7 bases lining up with TRBD1. There are 13 residues in the CDR3. Unmatched junction bases numbered 6, after V lost 6 bases and J lost 5 bases. Germline loops: CDR1 SGHVS, CDR2 FQNEAQ. CDR3: CASRFRGRTEAFF. In DNA, the CDR3 is TGTGCCAGCAGGTTCAGGGGGAGGACTGAAGCTTTCTTT.

The chain recombines TRBV23-1 with TRBJ2-7; no firm D call. TRBV23-1 belongs to the ORF category, with a function that is uncertain. The V end lost 3 bases, the J end lost 3 bases, and 15 bases lay between the germline ends. CDR3 length equals 15 residues. The CDR3 is CASSHPPRVRYEQYF. CDR3 DNA sequence: TGCGCCAGCAGTCACCCCCCCCGGGTCCGCTACGAGCAGTACTTC.

This chain connects TRBV5-4 to TRBJ2-3; 10 bases are shared with TRBD1. The germline V gene has CDR1 SGHNT and CDR2 YYREEE (reference sequence). The CDR3 length is 14 residues. The J segment lost 4 bases and the V segment lost 2 bases, leaving 1 base of the junction unmatched. CDR3 in amino acids: CASSFGQGADTQYF. CDR3 DNA: TGTGCCAGCAGCTTCGGACAGGGGGCAGATACGCAGTATTTT.

The chain joins TRBV9 to TRBJ1-1, with 8 bases matching TRBD1. J was trimmed by 2 bases and V by 0 bases; bases with no gene match: 6. The CDR3 has 16 amino acids. The germline V gene encodes CDR1 SGDLS and CDR2 YYNGEE. The DNA of the CDR3 is TGTGCCAGCAGCGTAGGGCTGGGACAGGTAAACACTGAAGCTTTCTTT. As protein: CASSVGLGQVNTEAFF. Full variable domain (remainder filled in from reference TRBV9 and TRBJ1-1): DSGVTQTPKHLITATGQRVTLRCSPRSGDLSVYWYQQSLDQGLQFLIQYYNGEERAKGNILERFSAQQFPDLHSELNLSSLELGDSALYFCASSVGLGQVNTEAFFGQGTRLTVV.

This sequence joins TRBV7-9 and TRBJ1-4; possibly TRBD1 for D (5 bases). This CDR3 region has 13 residues. Germline CDR1 reads SEHNR; CDR2 reads FQNEAQ (reference sequence). The V and J ends lost 4 bases and 7 bases respectively, with 10 bases between them. The chain's CDR3 is CASSSSGGEKLFF. The CDR3 DNA follows: TGTGCCAGCAGCTCCTCCGGGGGTGAAAAACTGTTTTTT.

V usage is TRBV7-9 and J usage is TRBJ2-7; the match to TRBD1 covers 8 bases. Germline V gene sequence: CDR1 SEHNR, CDR2 FQNEAQ (reference sequence). V lost 3 bases to trimming and J lost 7 bases; unmatched junction nucleotides: 17. The CDR3 is made up of 17 amino acids. The chain's CDR3 is CASSFYSGTGVVMEQYF. Written as DNA, the CDR3 is TGTGCCAGCAGCTTCTACTCCGGGACAGGTGTTGTGATGGAGCAGTACTTC.

The chain employs TRBV13 and TRBJ2-7, with 10 positions matching TRBD2. Germline loops: CDR1 PRHDT, CDR2 FYEKMQ (reference sequence). V lost 5 bases to trimming and J lost 2 bases; unmatched junction nucleotides: 3. CDR3 length: 14 residues. The DNA of the CDR3 is TGTGCCAGCAGCCGGACTAGCGGTACCTACGAGCAGTACTTC. Its protein product is CASSRTSGTYEQYF. The whole variable domain, remainder taken from reference TRBV13 and TRBJ2-7, is AAGVIQSPRHLIKEKRETATLKCYPIPRHDTVYWYQQGPGQDPQFLISFYEKMQSDKGSIPDRFSAQQFSDYHSELNMSSLELGDSALYFCASSRTSGTYEQYFGPGTRLTVT.

J is TRBJ2-7 and V is TRBV6-1; a possible D gene is TRBD2 (5 bases). Germline CDR1 reads MNHNS; CDR2 reads SASEGT. This CDR3 contains 14 residues. V was pared by 3 bases and J by 2 bases, with 11 bases between. For the CDR3, the DNA is TGTGCCAGCAGTGAGTCCGGGGATACCTACGAGCAGTACTTC. Protein sequence: CASSESGDTYEQYF.

The rearrangement uses TRBV6-1 and TRBJ1-5; D is ambiguous. From germline, CDR1 is MNHNS and CDR2 SASEGT. Trimming took off 6 bases at V and 4 bases at J, with 10 bases between the two ends. This CDR3 has 13 residues. The CDR3 coding sequence is TGTGCCAGCAGCAAGGAACTAAATCAGCCCCAGCATTTT. The encoded protein is CASSKELNQPQHF.